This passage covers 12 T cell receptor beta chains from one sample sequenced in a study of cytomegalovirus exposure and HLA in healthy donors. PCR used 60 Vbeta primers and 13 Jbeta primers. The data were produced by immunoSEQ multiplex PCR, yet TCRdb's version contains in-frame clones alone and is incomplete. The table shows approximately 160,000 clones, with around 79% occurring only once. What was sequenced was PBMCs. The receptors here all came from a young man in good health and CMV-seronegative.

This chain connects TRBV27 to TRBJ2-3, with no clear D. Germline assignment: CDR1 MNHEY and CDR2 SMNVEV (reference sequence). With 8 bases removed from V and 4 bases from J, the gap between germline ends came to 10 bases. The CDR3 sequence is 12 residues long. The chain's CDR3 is CASFLAPDTQYF. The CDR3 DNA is TGTGCCAGCTTTCTCGCGCCAGATACGCAGTATTTT.

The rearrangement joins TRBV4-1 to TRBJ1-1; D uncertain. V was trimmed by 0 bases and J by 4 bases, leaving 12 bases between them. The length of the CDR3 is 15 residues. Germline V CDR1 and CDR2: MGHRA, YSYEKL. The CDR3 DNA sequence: TGCGCCAGCAGCCAAGATACGGGGTTCGGCACTGAAGCTTTCTTT. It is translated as CASSQDTGFGTEAFF.

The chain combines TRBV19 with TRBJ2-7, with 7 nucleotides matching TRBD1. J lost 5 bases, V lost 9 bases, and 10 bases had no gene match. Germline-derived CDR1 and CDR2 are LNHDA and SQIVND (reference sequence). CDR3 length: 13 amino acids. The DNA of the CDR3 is TGTGCCAGCCAAGCGACAGGGATGGACGAGCAGTACTTC. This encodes CASQATGMDEQYF.

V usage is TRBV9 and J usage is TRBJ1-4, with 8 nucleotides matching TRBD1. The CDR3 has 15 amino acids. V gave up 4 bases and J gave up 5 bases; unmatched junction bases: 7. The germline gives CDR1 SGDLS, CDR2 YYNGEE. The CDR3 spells CASSTRTGKNEKLFF. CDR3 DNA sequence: TGTGCCAGCAGCACCCGGACAGGGAAGAATGAAAAACTGTTTTTT.

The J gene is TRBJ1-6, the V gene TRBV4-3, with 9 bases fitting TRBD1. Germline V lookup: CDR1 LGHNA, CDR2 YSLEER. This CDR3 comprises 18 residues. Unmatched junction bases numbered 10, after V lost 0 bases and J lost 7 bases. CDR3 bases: TGCGCCAGCAGCCAAGACCCTTCGGACAGGGGAGGAAATTCACCCCTCCACTTT. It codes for CASSQDPSDRGGNSPLHF.

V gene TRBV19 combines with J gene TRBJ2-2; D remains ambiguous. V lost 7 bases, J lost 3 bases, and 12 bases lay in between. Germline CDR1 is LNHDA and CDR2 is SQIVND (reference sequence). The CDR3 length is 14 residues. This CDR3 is CASNPRHDTGELFF. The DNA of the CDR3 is TGTGCCAGTAACCCTAGGCATGACACCGGGGAGCTGTTTTTT.

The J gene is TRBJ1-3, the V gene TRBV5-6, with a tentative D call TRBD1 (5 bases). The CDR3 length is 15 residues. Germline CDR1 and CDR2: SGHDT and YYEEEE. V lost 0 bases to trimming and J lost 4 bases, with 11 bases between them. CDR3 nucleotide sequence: TGTGCCAGCAGCTTGGCCAGGGATGGAGGAAACACCATATATTTT. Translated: CASSLARDGGNTIYF.

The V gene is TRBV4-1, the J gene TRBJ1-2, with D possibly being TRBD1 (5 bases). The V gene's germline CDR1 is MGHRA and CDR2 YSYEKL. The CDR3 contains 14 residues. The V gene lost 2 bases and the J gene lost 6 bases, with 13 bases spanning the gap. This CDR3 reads CASSQSQGTDGYTF. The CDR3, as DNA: TGCGCCAGCAGCCAAAGCCAGGGAACGGATGGCTACACCTTC.

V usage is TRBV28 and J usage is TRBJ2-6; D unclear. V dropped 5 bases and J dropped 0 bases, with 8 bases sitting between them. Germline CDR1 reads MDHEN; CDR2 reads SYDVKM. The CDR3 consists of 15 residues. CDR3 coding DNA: TGTGCCAGCAGTGAGGATTACTCTGGGGCCAACGTCCTGACTTTC. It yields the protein CASSEDYSGANVLTF.

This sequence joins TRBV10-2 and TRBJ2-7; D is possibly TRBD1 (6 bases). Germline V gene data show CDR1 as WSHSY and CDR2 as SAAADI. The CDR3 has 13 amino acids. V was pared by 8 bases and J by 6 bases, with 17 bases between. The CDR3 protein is CASVRTEGAEQYF. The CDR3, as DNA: TGCGCCAGCGTGAGGACAGAGGGTGCCGAGCAGTACTTC.

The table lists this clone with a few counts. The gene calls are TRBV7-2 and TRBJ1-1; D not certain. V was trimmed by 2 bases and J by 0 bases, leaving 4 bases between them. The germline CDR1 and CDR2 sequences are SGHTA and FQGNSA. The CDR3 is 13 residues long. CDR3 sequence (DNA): TGTGCCAGCAGCTTATCGGTGAACACTGAAGCTTTCTTT. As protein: CASSLSVNTEAFF. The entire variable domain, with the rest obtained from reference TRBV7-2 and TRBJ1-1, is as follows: GAGVSQSPSNKVTEKGKDVELRCDPISGHTALYWYRQSLGQGLEFLIYFQGNSAPDKSGLPSDRFSAERTGGSVSTLTIQRTQQEDSAVYLCASSLSVNTEAFFGQGTRLTVV.

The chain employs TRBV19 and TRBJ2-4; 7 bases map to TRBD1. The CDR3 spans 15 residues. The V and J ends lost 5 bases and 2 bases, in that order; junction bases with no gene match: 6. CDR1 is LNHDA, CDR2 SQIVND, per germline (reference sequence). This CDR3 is CASSQGVITKNIQYF. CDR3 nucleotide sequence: TGTGCCAGTAGTCAGGGGGTTATAACCAAAAACATTCAGTACTTC.